In this sample, the clone carrying this T cell receptor (beta chain) turned up a few times. This sample was included in a study of T cells after yellow fever vaccination. Whole-study context: Low-cell-number fractions were prepared with SMART-Seq v4 Ultra Low Input.

The ends lost 6 bases at V and 5 bases at J; junction bases unmatched: 10. Germline V gene lookup returns CDR1 MNHEY and CDR2 SVGAGI. The CDR3 has 16 amino acids. TCRdb ran MiXCR on the 5' RACE reads and lists one entry per CDR3 protein. The table includes hundreds of thousands of distinct CDR3 sequences, 18% detected once. The chain employs TRBV6-5 and TRBJ2-2, with 9 bases fitting TRBD1. The sequencing here drew on PBMCs, taken before the yellow fever booster vaccination. The sequence came from a man younger than 35 who received the YFV17D yellow fever vaccine. The CDR3 loop reads CASSQSQGASTGELFF. In DNA form, the CDR3 reads TGTGCCAGCAGCCAATCACAGGGGGCGTCTACCGGGGAGCTGTTTTTT.